This T cell receptor (beta chain) was documented in a study of cytomegalovirus exposure and HLA in healthy donors. PCR primers comprised 60 Vbeta and 13 Jbeta primers. Profiled with immunoSEQ multiplex PCR; TCRdb holds only in-frame clones, not every one. The data show around 130,000 clones, roughly three quarters seen once. In regard to this clone: As yet, its antigen is unknown.

Study conclusions and caveats: A further, later analysis showed that HLA-associated TCR beta chains (compared with equally common others) were more clonally expanded. When presence/absence was analysed, sequencing depth was taken to be roughly uniform across donors.

Germline assignment: CDR1 SGDLS and CDR2 YYNGEE. The length of the CDR3 is 16 residues. J gave up 4 bases and V 4 bases, and 9 bases lay outside the gene matches. The chain uses TRBV9 and TRBJ1-3; 9 nucleotides align to TRBD1. Input material: PBMCs. This clonotype was sampled from a man between 18 and 35 years old in good health and CMV-seronegative. The CDR3 is CASSSAQGALGNTIYF. The CDR3 region has the DNA TGTGCCAGCAGCTCGGCACAGGGGGCGCTCGGAAACACCATATATTTT.